This T cell receptor (beta chain) was profiled in a study of cytomegalovirus exposure and HLA in healthy donors. General observations from the study: Of the V segments, some could not be distinguished, including TRBV6-2 and TRBV6-3, and were excluded. Overall, about 160 TCR beta chains were annotated as cytomegalovirus-associated. TCR beta V segments were, for the most part, productive about 87% or about 30% of the time in an earlier analysis.

Germline V gene sequence: CDR1 SGHAT, CDR2 FQNNGV. V shed 3 bases and J shed 4 bases, with 9 bases lying between them. The CDR3 runs 14 residues. Both 60 Vbeta primers and 13 Jbeta primers went into the PCR. TCRdb's table, derived via immunoSEQ multiplex PCR, lists solely in-frame clones and lacks some. The table lists about 130,000 clones, approximately 87% of them singletons. Among the donors, all were healthy bone marrow donors. Worth noting for this clone: Its matching antigen is unknown.

The V and J genes are TRBV11-2 and TRBJ2-2; TRBD1 might be the D (5 bases). The sequence was obtained from a middle-aged man in good health and CMV-seronegative. The specimen was PBMCs. CDR3 amino acids: CASSFAGLTGELFF. In DNA, the CDR3 is TGTGCCAGCAGCTTCGCAGGGCTCACCGGGGAGCTGTTTTTT.